Shown below are 2 T cell receptor beta chains from a single sample sequenced in a study of cytomegalovirus exposure and HLA in healthy donors. PCR amplification relied on 60 Vbeta primers (plus 13 Jbeta primers). The method was immunoSEQ multiplex PCR; TCRdb's version includes in-frame clones alone and lacks a portion of them. Of 60,000 to 70,000 clones listed, around 78% are singletons. The sequenced sample consisted of PBMCs. Receptors originate from a man aged 45-60 years in good health and CMV-seronegative.

The rearrangement joins TRBV6-6 to TRBJ1-1; 7 bases fit TRBD1. V was clipped by 6 bases and J by 4 bases; unmatched bases: 8. Germline assignment: CDR1 MNHNY and CDR2 SVGAGI (reference sequence). The CDR3 extends over 14 amino acids. The CDR3 here is CASRATGLSTEAFF. In nucleotides, the CDR3 is TGTGCCAGCAGGGCGACAGGGCTGAGCACTGAAGCTTTCTTT.

J is TRBJ1-5 and V is TRBV5-8; 9 nucleotides match TRBD1. This CDR3 is built from 15 residues. Germline loops: CDR1 SGHTS, CDR2 YDEGEE. After removal of 0 bases from V and 4 bases from J, the junction contained 2 bases not matched to a gene. The CDR3 coding sequence is TGTGCCAGCAGCTTGGAGGGACAGGGTAATCAGCCCCAGCATTTT. Its protein is CASSLEGQGNQPQHF.